Each of the 29 T cell receptor beta chains below was sequenced from the same sample in a study of cytomegalovirus exposure and HLA in healthy donors (dated by TCRdb to 2015 to 2018). Receptors were amplified or captured by the immunoSEQ multiplex PCR assay. A mixture of 60 forward primers for TCR Vbeta segments and 13 reverse primers for TCR Jbeta segments was used in the multiplex PCR. The clones in this table, taken by TCRdb from immuneACCESS, are in-frame only. Not every clone is retained; where verified, under half of the shortfall comes from an unresolved V gene, and the cause of the rest is unknown. The sample data list around 180,000 clones, and 81% of these were observed just once. The top ten hold more than 1.5% of the sample. Sequences were obtained from PBMCs. Source of these receptors: a man in his late teens or twenties in good health and CMV-seronegative.

The rearrangement uses TRBV29-1 and TRBJ2-7; TRBD2 matches 13 bases. The V segment lost 5 bases and the J segment 3 bases; nucleotides outside the gene matches: 10. The CDR3 consists of 16 residues. The germline V gene has CDR1 SQVTM and CDR2 ANQGSEA. The CDR3 is CSVTGLAGESYYEQYF. The CDR3 region has the DNA TGCAGCGTTACAGGACTAGCGGGAGAAAGCTACTACGAGCAGTACTTC.

The genes are TRBV14 and TRBJ2-7, with D possibly matching TRBD2 (5 bases). The CDR3 length is 16 residues. V dropped 1 base and J dropped 3 bases, with 16 bases sitting between them. Germline V gene lookup returns CDR1 SGHDN and CDR2 FVKESK. As DNA, the CDR3 is TGTGCCAGCAGCCAAGTCGAAGCGGATCCACGCTACGAGCAGTACTTC. It specifies CASSQVEADPRYEQYF.

This clone showed up just a few times. This chain uses TRBV2 with TRBJ2-3; TRBD1 agrees at 9 bases. Germline values: CDR1 SNHLY, CDR2 FYNNEI. CDR3 size: 14 residues. The junction had 4 bases not matched to a gene; V was cut back by 5 bases and J by 4 bases. The DNA of the CDR3 is TGTGCCAGCAGTCGACGGACAGGGGCAGATACGCAGTATTTT. This translates into CASSRRTGADTQYF.

This chain links TRBV5-4 with TRBJ2-2; a weak D match, TRBD1 (6 bases). The V end lost 4 bases, the J end lost 3 bases, and 13 bases lay between the germline ends. CDR1 is SGHNT and CDR2 is YYREEE in the germline V gene (reference sequence). The CDR3 totals 15 residues. The DNA of the CDR3 is TGTGCCAGCAGCACTAAGACAGGATACACCGGGGAGCTGTTTTTT. This codes for CASSTKTGYTGELFF.

This chain links TRBV5-6 with TRBJ2-3, with D possibly matching TRBD1 (7 bases). This CDR3 is built from 19 residues. Trimming took 2 bases from V and 2 from J, leaving 24 bases between them. The germline CDR1 and CDR2 sequences are SGHDT and YYEEEE. The CDR3 DNA follows: TGTGCCAGCAGCTTTTCCACCATCTGGGCAGGGGGACTCACAGATACGCAGTATTTT. Protein sequence: CASSFSTIWAGGLTDTQYF. Supplemented by reference TRBV5-6 and TRBJ2-3, the full variable domain reads DAGVTQSPTHLIKTRGQQVTLRCSPKSGHDTVSWYQQALGQGPQFIFQYYEEEERQRGNFPDRFSGHQFPNYSSELNVNALLLGDSALYLCASSFSTIWAGGLTDTQYFGPGTRLTVL.

The rearrangement joins TRBV27 to TRBJ1-5; D gene ambiguous. The CDR3 contains 14 residues. Trimming pared 8 bases from V and 0 bases from J, leaving 11 bases between. In germline, CDR1 is MNHEY, CDR2 SMNVEV (reference sequence). CDR3 amino acids: CASSIGDSNQPQHF. The CDR3 DNA reads TGTGCCAGCTCCATCGGTGATAGCAATCAGCCCCAGCATTTT.

This rearrangement joins TRBV5-1 to TRBJ1-6; the D gene is possibly TRBD1 (5 bases). V lost 0 bases, J lost 7 bases, and 8 bases lay in between. Germline V gene lookup returns CDR1 SGHRS and CDR2 YFSETQ. The CDR3 loop spans 14 amino acids. The CDR3 loop reads CASSLDGQNSPLHF. DNA for the CDR3: TGCGCCAGCAGCTTGGACGGACAAAATTCACCCCTCCACTTT.

The genes are TRBV7-9 and TRBJ2-7; possible D gene TRBD2, 7 bases. V lost 5 bases, J lost 1 base, and 24 bases lay in between. The germline gives CDR1 SEHNR, CDR2 FQNEAQ (reference sequence). The CDR3 loop spans 18 amino acids. The CDR3 reads CASSPLEGGLTRSYEQYF. CDR3 in DNA: TGTGCCAGCAGCCCATTAGAGGGGGGGCTCACGAGGTCCTACGAGCAGTACTTC.

The chain has TRBV9 and TRBJ2-3; 7 bases align to TRBD2. CDR1 and CDR2 from the germline V gene are SGDLS and YYNGEE. The trim removed 4 bases at V and 3 bases at J, leaving 11 bases unmatched. The CDR3 totals 16 residues. DNA for the CDR3: TGTGCCAGCAGCCCTCGAGCGGGGCGGGAAACAGATACGCAGTATTTT. This encodes CASSPRAGRETDTQYF.

This clone was detected once. At one boundary the junction diverges from the germline segment, which might be a read error. The chain uses TRBV7-9 and TRBJ2-7, with a possible D match to TRBD2 (6 bases). This CDR3 is built from 16 residues. The germline V gene has CDR1 SEHNR and CDR2 FQNEAQ (reference sequence). The CDR3 sequence is CSSSLTRELTRYEQYF. The CDR3 DNA is TGTTCCAGCAGCTTGACCCGGGAGCTAACTCGCTACGAGCAGTACTTC.

This clone was detected a few times. The CDR3 loop reads CATETGNTEAFF. The CDR3 DNA reads TGTGCCACCGAGACAGGGAACACTGAAGCTTTCTTT. The rearrangement joins TRBV10-3 to TRBJ1-1; D might be TRBD1 (6 bases). The V end lost 10 bases, the J end lost 1 base, and 10 bases lay between the germline ends. The CDR3 contains 12 residues. CDR1 and CDR2 from the germline V gene are ENHRY and SYGVKD.

The V call is TRBV2, the J call TRBJ2-2; tentative D call: TRBD1 (6 bases). V lost 6 bases, J lost 5 bases, and 10 bases lay in between. Germline assignment: CDR1 SNHLY and CDR2 FYNNEI. The CDR3 length is 13 residues. CDR3 coding DNA: TGTGCCAGCAGAACAGGGTTAACCGGGGAGCTGTTTTTT. The encoded protein is CASRTGLTGELFF.

The genes are TRBV4-1 and TRBJ2-7; D is possibly TRBD2 (6 bases). The CDR3 extends over 19 amino acids. V lost 0 bases, J lost 5 bases, and 26 bases lay in between. Germline lookup yields CDR1 MGHRA and CDR2 YSYEKL. Here the CDR3 reads CASSQEQRGKSVGEDEQYF. CDR3 nucleotides: TGCGCCAGCAGCCAAGAGCAGAGAGGTAAGTCAGTTGGGGAGGACGAGCAGTACTTC.

In its sample, this clone was seen a few times. V and J are TRBV19 and TRBJ2-1, with TRBD2 matching 9 bases. V dropped 6 bases and J dropped 6; count of bases not matched to a gene: 9. The CDR3 is 15 amino acids. The V gene's germline CDR1 is LNHDA and CDR2 SQIVND (reference sequence). CDR3 residues: CASRVGTSPGNEQFF. CDR3 nucleotide sequence: TGTGCCAGTAGGGTTGGGACTAGCCCGGGCAATGAGCAGTTCTTC.

The V gene is TRBV5-1, the J gene TRBJ2-3, with D possibly matching TRBD2 (7 bases). Germline V CDR1 and CDR2: SGHRS, YFSETQ. Trimming cost V 6 bases and J 4 bases, with 15 bases left between them. CDR3 length equals 14 residues. This chain's CDR3 is CASNGGGGADTQYF. CDR3 sequence (DNA): TGCGCCAGCAACGGGGGCGGGGGCGCAGATACGCAGTATTTT. The entire variable domain, with the rest obtained from reference TRBV5-1 and TRBJ2-3, is as follows: KAGVTQTPRYLIKTRGQQVTLSCSPISGHRSVSWYQQTPGQGLQFLFEYFSETQRNKGNFPGRFSGRQFSNSRSEMNVSTLELGDSALYLCASNGGGGADTQYFGPGTRLTVL.

V and J are TRBV7-2 and TRBJ1-1; 9 bases fit TRBD1. After removal of 5 bases from V and 5 bases from J, the junction contained 6 bases not matched to a gene. Looked up from germline, CDR1 is SGHTA and CDR2 is FQGNSA. This CDR3 contains 14 residues. Written as DNA, the CDR3 is TGTGCCAGCAGCCTGCGACAGGGGGGGACTGAAGCTTTCTTT. It is translated as CASSLRQGGTEAFF.

The CDR3 DNA reads as TGTGCCAGCAGCGGGGGACAGGGGCACTACGAGCAGTACTTC. It is translated as CASSGGQGHYEQYF. The genes are TRBV9 and TRBJ2-7; 10 nucleotides agree with TRBD1. V lost 3 bases, J lost 3 bases, and 3 bases stayed unmatched. Germline V gene data show CDR1 as SGDLS and CDR2 as YYNGEE. This CDR3 contains 14 residues.

This clone turned up a few times. V is TRBV5-1 and J is TRBJ2-5; a weak D match, TRBD1 (5 bases). This CDR3 has 15 amino acids. The germline V gene has CDR1 SGHRS and CDR2 YFSETQ. The V end was cut by 2 bases, the J end by 5 bases, with 16 bases between. In DNA form, the CDR3 reads TGCGCCAGCAGCTTTAACGCAGGGATAAGGGAGACCCAGTACTTC. Amino acid sequence: CASSFNAGIRETQYF.

V usage is TRBV19 and J usage is TRBJ2-5; 12 nucleotides agree with TRBD2. Germline trimming cut 5 bases from V and 4 bases from J; bases unmatched to any gene: 11. Germline CDR1 reads LNHDA; CDR2 reads SQIVND (reference sequence). The CDR3 has 17 amino acids. Here the CDR3 reads CASSQSPPSGRAETQYF. The CDR3 DNA sequence: TGTGCCAGTAGTCAATCCCCCCCTAGCGGGAGGGCAGAGACCCAGTACTTC.

The V gene is TRBV6-5, the J gene TRBJ1-5, with D uncertain. The V gene's germline CDR1 is MNHEY and CDR2 SVGAGI. This CDR3 has 13 residues. Trimming took off 4 bases at V and 2 bases at J, with 6 bases between the two ends. The CDR3 sequence: CASSLFGNQPQHF. CDR3 coding DNA: TGTGCCAGCAGTTTATTTGGCAATCAGCCCCAGCATTTT.

CDR3 sequence: CASSLVSQGNTEAFF. As DNA, the CDR3 is TGCGCCAGCAGCTTGGTTTCTCAGGGCAACACTGAAGCTTTCTTT. This chain connects TRBV5-1 to TRBJ1-1, with D possibly being TRBD1 (5 bases). The CDR3 is made up of 15 amino acids. CDR1 is SGHRS and CDR2 is YFSETQ in the germline V gene. Trimming pared 0 bases from V and 2 bases from J, leaving 11 bases between.

This clone was observed a single time. This chain uses TRBV6-5 with TRBJ2-5; weak D call: TRBD2 (5 bases). V gave up 0 bases and J gave up 5 bases, with 10 bases separating them. Germline V lookup: CDR1 MNHEY, CDR2 SVGAGI. The CDR3 has 14 residues. DNA for the CDR3: TGTGCCAGCAGTTACTCGATCTCGGGGGAGACCCAGTACTTC. Protein sequence: CASSYSISGETQYF.

This chain links TRBV19 with TRBJ2-7; TRBD1 might be the D (6 bases). Germline assignment: CDR1 LNHDA and CDR2 SQIVND (reference sequence). This CDR3 has 13 residues. Trimming cost V 6 bases and J 3 bases, with 12 bases left between them. CDR3 bases: TGTGCCAGTAGAAAACGACAGGACTACGAGCAGTACTTC. Amino acids: CASRKRQDYEQYF.

The chain is built from TRBV5-1 and TRBJ1-1; D perhaps matches TRBD1 (6 bases). Germline V gives CDR1 SGHRS, CDR2 YFSETQ. The V end was cut by 3 bases, the J end by 6 bases, with 15 bases between. There are 14 residues in the CDR3. CDR3 residues: CASSSTGSPAEAFF. DNA for the CDR3: TGCGCCAGCAGCTCAACAGGGAGCCCCGCTGAAGCTTTCTTT.

The gene calls are TRBV11-2 and TRBJ2-1, with D perhaps matching TRBD1 (5 bases). Germline lookup yields CDR1 SGHAT and CDR2 FQNNGV. This CDR3 has 14 amino acids. Deletions cut 2 bases from V and 5 bases from J, with 10 bases between. The CDR3 DNA sequence: TGTGCCAGCAGCTTACGGCAGGGCGACAATGAGCAGTTCTTC. Its protein is CASSLRQGDNEQFF.

CDR3 loop: CASRDTGTPNYGYTF. In DNA, the CDR3 is TGCGCCAGCAGGGATACCGGGACACCAAACTATGGCTACACCTTC. The chain is built from TRBV5-1 and TRBJ1-2; D may be TRBD1 (6 bases). The CDR3 is 15 residues long. Germline V gene data show CDR1 as SGHRS and CDR2 as YFSETQ. V shed 5 bases and J shed 2 bases, with 16 bases lying between them.

The chain links TRBV6-5 to TRBJ2-6, with a tentative D call TRBD2 (5 bases). Trimming pared 7 bases from V and 0 bases from J, leaving 10 bases between. Per germline, CDR1 MNHEY and CDR2 SVGAGI. There are 15 residues in the CDR3. The chain's CDR3 is CASKEANSGANVLTF. The CDR3 nucleotides are TGTGCCAGCAAGGAGGCCAACTCTGGGGCCAACGTCCTGACTTTC.

J is TRBJ2-1 and V is TRBV19; 9 bases map to TRBD1. Trimming cost V 7 bases and J 9 bases; bases outside gene matches: 10. Germline CDR1 reads LNHDA; CDR2 reads SQIVND (reference sequence). The CDR3 runs to 14 residues. The chain's CDR3 is CASTTGGGAREQFF. CDR3 in DNA: TGTGCCAGTACCACAGGGGGCGGGGCCCGTGAGCAGTTCTTC.

This chain joins TRBV11-2 and TRBJ2-7; weak D call: TRBD1 (5 bases). Germline V CDR1 and CDR2: SGHAT, FQNNGV. With 2 bases removed from V and 6 bases from J, the gap between germline ends came to 11 bases. This CDR3 is 13 amino acids long. This chain's CDR3 is CASSLSGIGEQYF. The CDR3, as DNA: TGTGCCAGCAGCTTATCAGGGATTGGCGAGCAGTACTTC.